This passage covers 4 T cell receptor beta chains from one sample sequenced in a study of memory CD4+ T cells and cytomegalovirus serostatus (dated by TCRdb to between 2018 and 2021). Library preparation used the immunoSEQ multiplex PCR assay. TCRdb provides this immuneACCESS table in a form limited to in-frame rearrangements. Some clones are lacking; in checked studies, under half of them reflect an unresolved V gene, and why the rest are absent is not known. The sample profile shows approximately 65,000 clones; roughly three quarters of them were found once. Of the sample, about 0.9% is held by the ten largest clones. Single viable CD3+CD4+CD8-CD45RO+ cells were sorted as memory CD4+ T cells on a FACSAria II. Material for sequencing was memory CD4+ T cells from blood. The receptors come from an adult in good health and CMV-seronegative.

This clone has a handful of counts. In DNA form, the CDR3 reads TGTGCCTGGAGTTTCGACACCTATGGCTACACCTTC. Residues: CAWSFDTYGYTF. This chain links TRBV30 with TRBJ1-2; D remains ambiguous. Germline values: CDR1 GTSNPN, CDR2 SVGIG (reference sequence). Trimming removed 2 bases from V and 4 bases from J, with 8 bases in between. The CDR3 consists of 12 residues.

The gene calls are TRBV29-1 and TRBJ2-3; D is perhaps TRBD2 (5 bases). Trimming left V 8 bases short and J 4 bases short, with 16 bases between. Per germline, CDR1 SQVTM and CDR2 ANQGSEA. CDR3 size: 13 residues. CDR3 sequence (DNA): TGCAGCTTGAAGCGGAGCGCCTCAGATACGCAGTATTTT. This sequence encodes CSLKRSASDTQYF.

The chain joins TRBV2 to TRBJ1-4, with TRBD1 matching 8 bases. Germline-derived CDR1 and CDR2 are SNHLY and FYNNEI. J was trimmed by 6 bases and V by 7 bases; bases with no gene match: 7. The CDR3 runs to 14 residues. CDR3 nucleotide sequence: TGTGCCAGCACTCGGGACAGGAGGGATGAAAAACTGTTTTTT. Translating it yields CASTRDRRDEKLFF.

This chain uses TRBV5-3 with TRBJ1-1; D possibly corresponds to TRBD1 (6 bases). TRBV5-3 has ORF status, its function being uncertain. The ends were cut back, 4 bases at V and 4 bases at J, with 23 bases in the middle. The CDR3 spans 17 residues. The CDR3 sequence: CARSRPGHWVGGTEAFF. The CDR3 nucleotides are TGTGCCAGAAGCCGCCCGGGACACTGGGTAGGGGGCACTGAAGCTTTCTTT.